The clone carrying this T cell receptor (beta chain) was detected only a few times. Its target is unknown. This record comes from a study of naive and memory T cell subsets. Study-level results: Diversity fell and Gini index rose from naive through CM, EM, EMRA. Naive and memory subsets had different power law exponents for TCR abundance. Over 85% of naive TCR sequences appeared only once, unlike memory subsets.

After the first PCR, alpha and beta chain libraries were processed separately. V lost 7 bases, J lost 4 bases, and 10 bases lay in between. The germline CDR1 and CDR2 sequences are MNHEY and SMNVEV (reference sequence). This CDR3 comprises 12 residues. The beta constant-region primer was an equimolar mix of two oligonucleotides covering TRBC1 and TRBC2. Ligated cDNA was amplified by four rounds of PCR with nested alpha and beta constant-region primers and SP2. TCRdb re-called the UMI-ligation and nested PCR reads with MiXCR, one entry per CDR3 protein. The sample has around 130,000 distinct CDR3 sequences; 30% to 45% are singletons.

This receptor was identified in a human donor in good health. The sequencing input was central memory CD4+ T cells from blood. The chain has TRBV27 and TRBJ1-2; D is perhaps TRBD1 (5 bases). The CDR3 DNA follows: TGTGCCAGCAAGTCCAGGGTCTATGGCTACACCTTC. Translation gives CASKSRVYGYTF.